The T cell receptor (beta chain) described here comes from a study of cytomegalovirus exposure and HLA in healthy donors. Study findings and constraints: CMV antigen specificity of a few CMV-associated chains was confirmed in vitro. Analysis was carried out at a later point, and it linked a missense DCLRE1C variant to TCR beta V- and J-gene trimming.

The PCR contained 60 Vbeta and 13 Jbeta primers. The protocol was immunoSEQ multiplex PCR, while the TCRdb copy is restricted to in-frame clones and leaves out a portion. The sample holds about 140,000 clones, 70% to 80% seen once. Trimming left V 4 bases short and J 1 base short, with 6 bases between. The CDR3 runs 13 residues. Germline-derived CDR1 and CDR2 are MDHEN and SYDVKM. As to this clone: Its cognate antigen is unknown.

The clonotype was recovered from a man aged 25 to 40 in good health and CMV-seronegative. What was sequenced was PBMCs. The chain carries TRBV28 and TRBJ2-3; D gene unclear. As DNA, the CDR3 is TGTGCCAGCAGTTCTACAGGCACAGATACGCAGTATTTT. Its protein is CASSSTGTDTQYF.